The 24 T cell receptor beta chains in this list originate from one sample, sequenced in a study of radiation and T cells in renal cell carcinoma. This table comes from immunoSEQ multiplex PCR, and its TCRdb copy is limited to in-frame clones, with some not included. The data show 140,000 or so clones, about 88% seen once. Time point reported: baseline pretreatment blood. The sample's treatment: 15 Gy SBRT to primary tumor, nephrectomy 4 weeks later. Sequenced material: blood, taken from a patient whose treatment included radiotherapy and nephrectomy. The receptors stem from a woman aged 45-65 years with renal cell carcinoma.

The CDR3 region is CASRLLPGESTDTQYF. The DNA for the CDR3 is TGTGCCAGCAGGCTACTTCCCGGGGAATCGACAGATACGCAGTATTTT. This rearrangement joins TRBV27 to TRBJ2-3, with D perhaps TRBD2 (5 bases). The CDR3 has 16 residues. The V end lost 6 bases, the J end lost 3 bases, and 19 bases lay between the germline ends. Germline V gene data show CDR1 as MNHEY and CDR2 as SMNVEV (reference sequence).

This chain connects TRBV19 to TRBJ2-7; D is perhaps TRBD2 (5 bases). This CDR3 is 14 amino acids long. Per the germline V gene, CDR1 is LNHDA and CDR2 is SQIVND (reference sequence). V lost 9 bases and J 0 bases, leaving 15 bases between the germline ends. CDR3 residues: CASKHRDLSYEQYF. The CDR3, as DNA: TGTGCCAGCAAACACCGGGATCTCTCCTACGAGCAGTACTTC.

This clone has just one count. The V call is TRBV7-8, the J call TRBJ1-6; 9 bases are shared with TRBD1. This CDR3 contains 14 residues. V lost 3 bases to trimming and J lost 10 bases; unmatched junction nucleotides: 4. Germline assignment: CDR1 SGHVS and CDR2 FQNEAQ. The CDR3 sequence: CASSFRDRESPLHF. The CDR3 DNA follows: TGTGCCAGCAGCTTTAGGGACAGGGAATCACCCCTCCACTTT.

The chain couples TRBV6-5 to TRBJ1-2; 8 bases are a match to TRBD1. The CDR3 has 15 residues. V dropped 7 bases and J dropped 4; count of bases not matched to a gene: 11. Germline V gene sequence: CDR1 MNHEY, CDR2 SVGAGI. CDR3 amino acids: CASTDRGRSGYGYTF. Here the CDR3 DNA reads TGTGCCAGCACAGACAGGGGCCGGTCTGGCTATGGCTACACCTTC.

The chain uses TRBV5-1 and TRBJ1-3; no reliable D call. V lost 0 bases and J lost 0, with 13 bases in between. CDR1 and CDR2 from the germline V gene are SGHRS and YFSETQ. This CDR3 region has 17 residues. The CDR3 loop is CASSLDGEAFSGNTIYF. DNA of the CDR3: TGCGCCAGCAGCTTGGATGGGGAGGCCTTCTCTGGAAACACCATATATTTT.

V and J are TRBV4-1 and TRBJ2-5; D unresolved. The CDR3 loop spans 17 amino acids. Trimming stripped 1 base from V and 5 bases from J, with 20 bases between. Germline values: CDR1 MGHRA, CDR2 YSYEKL. CDR3 DNA sequence: TGCGCCAGCAGCCAAGGACCGGGTTCGGCAGGAGAGGAGACCCAGTACTTC. This gives the protein CASSQGPGSAGEETQYF.

This sequence joins TRBV7-9 and TRBJ1-4; D is unclear. The CDR3 runs 16 residues. The V gene's germline CDR1 is SEHNR and CDR2 FQNEAQ (reference sequence). The V gene lost 4 bases and the J gene lost 0 bases, with 12 bases spanning the gap. The CDR3 DNA follows: TGTGCCAGCAGCTGGCACCAGGCGGCAACTAATGAAAAACTGTTTTTT. It codes for CASSWHQAATNEKLFF.

The rearrangement uses TRBV7-8 and TRBJ1-4; D might be TRBD1 (6 bases). V shed 5 bases and J shed 3 bases, with 13 bases lying between them. The CDR3 runs 15 residues. Looked up from germline, CDR1 is SGHVS and CDR2 is FQNEAQ. This chain's CDR3 is CASSTRTESNEKLFF. The CDR3 nucleotides read TGTGCCAGCAGCACCAGGACAGAATCTAATGAAAAACTGTTTTTT.

V gene TRBV7-2 combines with J gene TRBJ1-5; the D gene is possibly TRBD1 (5 bases). Germline loops: CDR1 SGHTA, CDR2 FQGNSA. CDR3 length equals 14 residues. Trimming left V 1 base short and J 2 bases short, with 6 bases between. This chain's CDR3 is CASSLEGGNQPQHF. CDR3 bases: TGTGCCAGCAGCTTAGAAGGGGGCAATCAGCCCCAGCATTTT. Drawing the rest from reference TRBV7-2 and TRBJ1-5, the complete variable domain is GAGVSQSPSNKVTEKGKDVELRCDPISGHTALYWYRQSLGQGLEFLIYFQGNSAPDKSGLPSDRFSAERTGGSVSTLTIQRTQQEDSAVYLCASSLEGGNQPQHFGDGTRLSIL.

The chain has TRBV6-5 and TRBJ2-5; no clear D gene. Germline CDR1 reads MNHEY; CDR2 reads SVGAGI. This CDR3 spans 14 amino acids. Trimming left V 6 bases short and J 5 bases short, with 16 bases between. Written as DNA, the CDR3 is TGTGCCAGCAGCCGTAGTCGGTTGAGGGAGACCCAGTACTTC. This codes for CASSRSRLRETQYF.

The rearrangement joins TRBV7-8 to TRBJ2-3; TRBD2 matches 10 bases. Trimming at V came to 7 bases and at J to 6 bases, leaving 10 bases not matched to a gene. The CDR3 runs to 15 residues. Germline V CDR1 and CDR2: SGHVS, FQNEAQ. CDR3 nucleotide sequence: TGTGCCAGCATCCAGCGGGGGGGGCCGGGGGATACGCAGTATTTT. This codes for CASIQRGGPGDTQYF.

CDR3 in amino acids: CASSPGGRYNQPQHF. CDR3 DNA sequence: TGTGCCAGCAGTCCTGGGGGACGGTACAATCAGCCCCAGCATTTT. The genes are TRBV7-2 and TRBJ1-5, with D possibly TRBD1 on 5 matching bases. CDR1 and CDR2 from the germline V gene are SGHTA and FQGNSA. This CDR3 comprises 15 residues. Trimming stripped 6 bases from V and 3 bases from J, with 15 bases between.

The chain carries TRBV5-6 and TRBJ2-7; D not certain. With 0 bases removed from V and 0 bases from J, the gap between germline ends came to 10 bases. Looked up from germline, CDR1 is SGHDT and CDR2 is YYEEEE. The CDR3 sequence is 15 residues long. The chain's CDR3 is CASSLDLESSYEQYF. The CDR3 DNA sequence: TGTGCCAGCAGCTTGGACCTGGAGAGCTCCTACGAGCAGTACTTC.

The chain recombines TRBV5-6 with TRBJ2-7, with D possibly being TRBD2 (5 bases). Between the trimmed V and J ends, which lost 4 bases and 1 base, there was a span of 18 bases. Germline V lookup: CDR1 SGHDT, CDR2 YYEEEE. This CDR3 contains 16 residues. The CDR3 protein is CASSPTYTRASYEQYF. DNA of the CDR3: TGTGCCAGCAGCCCGACCTACACTAGGGCTTCCTACGAGCAGTACTTC. The variable domain in full, completed from reference TRBV5-6 and TRBJ2-7, reads DAGVTQSPTHLIKTRGQQVTLRCSPKSGHDTVSWYQQALGQGPQFIFQYYEEEERQRGNFPDRFSGHQFPNYSSELNVNALLLGDSALYLCASSPTYTRASYEQYFGPGTRLTVT.

DNA for the CDR3: TGTGCCAGCAGTGAACGGGACAGCCCAGAAAAACTGTTTTTT. It translates to CASSERDSPEKLFF. The chain recombines TRBV2 with TRBJ1-4; 7 bases match TRBD1. The CDR3 totals 14 residues. The germline V gene encodes CDR1 SNHLY and CDR2 FYNNEI. V lost 2 bases to trimming and J lost 8 bases; unmatched junction nucleotides: 5. Based on the CDR3 plus reference TRBV2 and TRBJ1-4, the full variable domain is EPEVTQTPSHQVTQMGQEVILRCVPISNHLYFYWYRQILGQKVEFLVSFYNNEISEKSEIFDDQFSVERPDGSNFTLKIRSTKLEDSAMYFCASSERDSPEKLFFGSGTQLSVL.

The chain recombines TRBV30 with TRBJ1-6; D is ambiguous. V shed 2 bases and J shed 8 bases, with 13 bases lying between them. Germline V CDR1 and CDR2: GTSNPN, SVGIG (reference sequence). This CDR3 region has 14 residues. CDR3 region: CAWSPGRPDSPLHF. In DNA form, the CDR3 reads TGTGCCTGGAGTCCGGGCCGGCCGGATTCACCCCTCCACTTT.

The chain uses TRBV6-5 and TRBJ2-7; 9 bases match TRBD1. The CDR3 has 15 residues. The V segment lost 6 bases and the J segment 3 bases; nucleotides outside the gene matches: 9. Germline V CDR1 and CDR2: MNHEY, SVGAGI. CDR3 sequence: CASRDRGFAGYEQYF. CDR3 in DNA: TGTGCCAGCAGAGACAGGGGGTTTGCTGGCTACGAGCAGTACTTC.

Worth noting for this clone: The junction differs from germline at one of its ends, possibly a read error. This chain links TRBV7-7 with TRBJ2-3, with 14 nucleotides matching TRBD2. Germline V gene data show CDR1 as SSHAT and CDR2 as FNYEAQ (reference sequence). CDR3 size: 17 residues. The CDR3 is CASSLGTSGGRADTQYF. The CDR3 region has the DNA TGTGCTAGCAGCTTGGGGACTAGCGGGGGTAGGGCAGATACGCAGTATTTT.

V gene TRBV2 combines with J gene TRBJ2-5; TRBD2 might be the D (5 bases). Germline loops: CDR1 SNHLY, CDR2 FYNNEI. V dropped 6 bases and J dropped 2 bases, with 13 bases sitting between them. This CDR3 has 14 residues. The CDR3 loop reads CASSNGLVQETQYF. CDR3 bases: TGTGCCAGCAGCAACGGACTCGTTCAAGAGACCCAGTACTTC.

Only a few counts were recorded for this clone. This rearrangement joins TRBV11-1 to TRBJ1-1, with D maybe TRBD1 (6 bases). V gave up 7 bases and J gave up 5 bases, with 11 bases separating them. The CDR3 spans 12 residues. CDR1 SGHAT and CDR2 FQDESV come from the germline V gene (reference sequence). The CDR3 reads CASTPQGTEAFF. The CDR3 DNA follows: TGTGCCAGCACCCCCCAGGGGACTGAAGCTTTCTTT.

This chain links TRBV4-3 with TRBJ1-2; possibly TRBD1 for D (5 bases). The CDR3 length is 16 residues. Germline V gives CDR1 LGHNA, CDR2 YSLEER. The V end lost 0 bases, the J end lost 4 bases, and 15 bases lay between the germline ends. CDR3 bases: TGCGCCAGCAGCCAAGATACGGGGGTGCGGGCCTATGGCTACACCTTC. This gives the protein CASSQDTGVRAYGYTF.

The chain employs TRBV7-9 and TRBJ1-2; D is possibly TRBD1 (6 bases). CDR3 size: 14 residues. Per the germline V gene, CDR1 is SEHNR and CDR2 is FQNEAQ (reference sequence). V was trimmed by 5 bases and J by 3 bases, leaving 13 bases between them. This CDR3 is CASSQDSRDYGYTF. DNA of the CDR3: TGTGCCAGCAGCCAGGACAGTCGGGACTATGGCTACACCTTC.

This chain links TRBV9 with TRBJ2-3, with D unresolved. V gave up 6 bases and J gave up 1 base, with 15 bases separating them. This CDR3 region has 15 residues. Germline CDR1 SGDLS, CDR2 YYNGEE. The CDR3 loop reads CASTIGVLGTDTQYF. The CDR3 DNA follows: TGTGCCAGCACCATAGGAGTTCTAGGCACAGATACGCAGTATTTT.

The V and J genes are TRBV4-2 and TRBJ2-3; 9 bases fit TRBD2. The V segment lost 3 bases and the J segment 2 bases; nucleotides outside the gene matches: 12. This CDR3 comprises 18 residues. Germline V gives CDR1 LGHNA, CDR2 YNFKEQ. In DNA form, the CDR3 reads TGTGCCAGCAGCCAGAAAACCCCACTAGCGGGCCTCACAGATACGCAGTATTTT. Translated: CASSQKTPLAGLTDTQYF.